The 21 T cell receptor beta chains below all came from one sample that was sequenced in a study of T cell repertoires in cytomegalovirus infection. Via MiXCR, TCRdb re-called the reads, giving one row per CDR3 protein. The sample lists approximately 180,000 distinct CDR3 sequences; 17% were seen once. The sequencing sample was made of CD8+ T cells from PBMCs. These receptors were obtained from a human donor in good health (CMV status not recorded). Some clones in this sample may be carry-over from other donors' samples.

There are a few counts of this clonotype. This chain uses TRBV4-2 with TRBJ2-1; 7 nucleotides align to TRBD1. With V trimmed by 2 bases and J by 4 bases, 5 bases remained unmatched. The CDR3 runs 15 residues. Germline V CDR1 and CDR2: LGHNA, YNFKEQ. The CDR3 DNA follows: TGTGCCAGCAGCCAAATGACAGGGTCGTACAATGAGCAGTTCTTC. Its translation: CASSQMTGSYNEQFF.

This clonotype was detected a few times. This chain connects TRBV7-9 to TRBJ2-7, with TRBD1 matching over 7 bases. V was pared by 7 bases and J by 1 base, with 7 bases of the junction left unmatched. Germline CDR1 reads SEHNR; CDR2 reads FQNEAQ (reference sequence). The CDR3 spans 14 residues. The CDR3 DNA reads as TGTGCCAGCACTGCTTGGGACAGTTCCTACGAGCAGTACTTC. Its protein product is CASTAWDSSYEQYF.

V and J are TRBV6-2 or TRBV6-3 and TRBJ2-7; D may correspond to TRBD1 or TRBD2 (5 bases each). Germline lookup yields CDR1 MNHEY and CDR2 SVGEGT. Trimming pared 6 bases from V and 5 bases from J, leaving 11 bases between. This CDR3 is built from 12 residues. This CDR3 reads CASSGTPNEQYF. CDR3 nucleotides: TGTGCCAGCAGCGGGACCCCCAACGAGCAGTACTTC.

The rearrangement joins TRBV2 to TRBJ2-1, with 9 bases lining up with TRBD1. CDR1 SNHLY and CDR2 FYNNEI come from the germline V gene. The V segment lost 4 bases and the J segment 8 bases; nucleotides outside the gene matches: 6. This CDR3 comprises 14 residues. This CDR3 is CASSGTGAYDEQFF. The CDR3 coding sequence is TGTGCCAGCAGTGGGACAGGGGCGTACGATGAGCAGTTCTTC.

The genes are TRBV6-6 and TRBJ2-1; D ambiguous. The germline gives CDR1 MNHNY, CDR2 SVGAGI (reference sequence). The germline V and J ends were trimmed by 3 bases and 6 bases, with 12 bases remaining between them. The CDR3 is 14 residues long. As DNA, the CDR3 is TGTGCCAGCAGTTATCCCCTCCTCGGCAATGAGCAGTTCTTC. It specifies CASSYPLLGNEQFF.

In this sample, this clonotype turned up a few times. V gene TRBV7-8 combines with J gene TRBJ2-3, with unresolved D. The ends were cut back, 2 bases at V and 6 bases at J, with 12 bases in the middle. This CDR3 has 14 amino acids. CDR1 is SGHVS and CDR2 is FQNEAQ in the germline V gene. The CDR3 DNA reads TGTGCCAGCAGCTTACCCCATACTATGGATACGCAGTATTTT. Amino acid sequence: CASSLPHTMDTQYF. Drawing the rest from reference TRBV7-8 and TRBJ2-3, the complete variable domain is GAGVSQSPRYKVAKRGQDVALRCDPISGHVSLFWYQQALGQGPEFLTYFQNEAQLDKSGLPSDRFFAERPEGSVSTLKIQRTQQEDSAVYLCASSLPHTMDTQYFGPGTRLTVL.

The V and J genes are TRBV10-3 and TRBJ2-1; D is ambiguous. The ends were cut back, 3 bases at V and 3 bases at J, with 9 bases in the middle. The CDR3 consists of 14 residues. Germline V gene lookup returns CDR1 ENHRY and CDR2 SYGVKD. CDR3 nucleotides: TGTGCCATCAGTGAAGGGAAGGACTACAATGAGCAGTTCTTC. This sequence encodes CAISEGKDYNEQFF.

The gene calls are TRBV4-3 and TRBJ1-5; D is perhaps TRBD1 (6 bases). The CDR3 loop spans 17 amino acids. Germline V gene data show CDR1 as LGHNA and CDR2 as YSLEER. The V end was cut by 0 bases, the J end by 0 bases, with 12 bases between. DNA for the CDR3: TGCGCCAGCAGCCAAGATAGGCAGGGACATAGCAATCAGCCCCAGCATTTT. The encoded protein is CASSQDRQGHSNQPQHF.

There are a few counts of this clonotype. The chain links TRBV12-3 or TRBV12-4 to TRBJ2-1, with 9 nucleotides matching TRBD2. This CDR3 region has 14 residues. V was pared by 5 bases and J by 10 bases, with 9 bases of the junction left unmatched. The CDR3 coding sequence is TGTGCCAGCAGTCCGGGACTAGCAAGCGGCGAGCAGTTCTTC. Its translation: CASSPGLASGEQFF.

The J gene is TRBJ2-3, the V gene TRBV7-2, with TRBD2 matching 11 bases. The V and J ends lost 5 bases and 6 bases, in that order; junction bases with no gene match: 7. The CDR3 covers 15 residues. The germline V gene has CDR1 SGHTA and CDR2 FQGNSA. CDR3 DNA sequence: TGTGCCAGCAGCCAGACTAGCGGGGAGTGGGATACGCAGTATTTT. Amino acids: CASSQTSGEWDTQYF.

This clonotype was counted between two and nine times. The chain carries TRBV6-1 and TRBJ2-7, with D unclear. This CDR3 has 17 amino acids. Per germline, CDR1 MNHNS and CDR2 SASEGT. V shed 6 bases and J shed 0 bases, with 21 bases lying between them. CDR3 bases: TGTGCCAGCAGCCGAGCCCCTGACACCCTGCTCTCCTACGAGCAGTACTTC. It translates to CASSRAPDTLLSYEQYF.

The CDR3: CASSEWDLGADTQYF. CDR3 coding DNA: TGTGCCAGCAGTGAATGGGACCTAGGGGCAGATACGCAGTATTTT. This sequence joins TRBV6-1 and TRBJ2-3; D could derive from TRBD1 or TRBD2 (5 bases each). Trimming took 2 bases from V and 4 from J, leaving 13 bases between them. Germline CDR1 MNHNS, CDR2 SASEGT. The CDR3 is 15 residues long.

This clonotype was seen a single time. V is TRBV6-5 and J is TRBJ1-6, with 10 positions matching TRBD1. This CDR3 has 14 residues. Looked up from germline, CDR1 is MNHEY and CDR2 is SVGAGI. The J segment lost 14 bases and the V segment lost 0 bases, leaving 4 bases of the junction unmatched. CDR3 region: CASSYSGQGSALHF. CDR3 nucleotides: TGTGCCAGCAGTTACTCGGGACAGGGGTCAGCCCTCCACTTT.

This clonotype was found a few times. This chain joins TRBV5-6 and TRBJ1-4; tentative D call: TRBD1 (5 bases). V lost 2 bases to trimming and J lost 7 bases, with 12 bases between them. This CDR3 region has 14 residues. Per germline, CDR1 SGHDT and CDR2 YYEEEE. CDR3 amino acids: CASSFGTGAEKLFF. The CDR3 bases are TGTGCCAGCAGCTTCGGGACTGGTGCTGAAAAACTGTTTTTT.

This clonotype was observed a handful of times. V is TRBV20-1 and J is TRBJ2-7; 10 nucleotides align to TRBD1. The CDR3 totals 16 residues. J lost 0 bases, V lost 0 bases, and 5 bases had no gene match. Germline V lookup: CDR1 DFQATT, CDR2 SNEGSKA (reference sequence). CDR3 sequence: CSARDPGQGFSYEQYF. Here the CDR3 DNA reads TGCAGTGCTAGAGATCCGGGACAGGGGTTCTCCTACGAGCAGTACTTC.

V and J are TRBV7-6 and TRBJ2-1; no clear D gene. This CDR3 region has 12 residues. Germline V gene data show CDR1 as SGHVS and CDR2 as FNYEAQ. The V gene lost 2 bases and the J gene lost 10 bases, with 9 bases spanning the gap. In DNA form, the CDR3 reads TGTGCCAGCAGCTTAACAGATTCGGAGCAGTTCTTC. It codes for CASSLTDSEQFF.

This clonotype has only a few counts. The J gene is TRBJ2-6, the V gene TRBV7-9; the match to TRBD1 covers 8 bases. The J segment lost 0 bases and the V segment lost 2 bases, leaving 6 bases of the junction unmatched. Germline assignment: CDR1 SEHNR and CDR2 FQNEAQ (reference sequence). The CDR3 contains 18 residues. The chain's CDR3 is CASSLRQGASSGANVLTF. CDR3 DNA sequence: TGTGCCAGCAGCTTACGGCAGGGGGCTTCCTCTGGGGCCAACGTCCTGACTTTC.

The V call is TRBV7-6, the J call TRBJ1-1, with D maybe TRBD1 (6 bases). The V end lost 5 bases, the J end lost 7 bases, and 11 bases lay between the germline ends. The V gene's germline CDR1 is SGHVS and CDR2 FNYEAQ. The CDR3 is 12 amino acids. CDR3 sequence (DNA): TGTGCCAGCAGCCCAGACAGGTTTGAAGCTTTCTTT. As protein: CASSPDRFEAFF.

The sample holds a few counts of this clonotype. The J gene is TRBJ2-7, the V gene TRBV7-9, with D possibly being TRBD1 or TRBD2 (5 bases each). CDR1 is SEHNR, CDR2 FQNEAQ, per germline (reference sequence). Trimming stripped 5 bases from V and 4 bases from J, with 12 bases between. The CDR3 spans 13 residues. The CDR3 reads CASSNRDPYEQYF. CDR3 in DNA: TGTGCCAGCAGCAACCGGGACCCATACGAGCAGTACTTC.

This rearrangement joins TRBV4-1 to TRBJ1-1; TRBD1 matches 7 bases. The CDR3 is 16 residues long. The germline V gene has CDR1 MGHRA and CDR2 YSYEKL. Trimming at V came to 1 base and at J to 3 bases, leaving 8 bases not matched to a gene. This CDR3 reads CASSQGFGQADTEAFF. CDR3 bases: TGCGCCAGCAGCCAAGGTTTTGGACAGGCGGACACTGAAGCTTTCTTT.

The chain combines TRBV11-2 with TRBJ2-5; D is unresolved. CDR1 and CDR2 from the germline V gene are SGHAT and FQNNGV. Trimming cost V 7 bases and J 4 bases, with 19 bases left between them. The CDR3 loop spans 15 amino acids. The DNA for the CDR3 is TGTGCCAGCAACCTAGAATTGGGCTTTGCAGAGACCCAGTACTTC. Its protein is CASNLELGFAETQYF.